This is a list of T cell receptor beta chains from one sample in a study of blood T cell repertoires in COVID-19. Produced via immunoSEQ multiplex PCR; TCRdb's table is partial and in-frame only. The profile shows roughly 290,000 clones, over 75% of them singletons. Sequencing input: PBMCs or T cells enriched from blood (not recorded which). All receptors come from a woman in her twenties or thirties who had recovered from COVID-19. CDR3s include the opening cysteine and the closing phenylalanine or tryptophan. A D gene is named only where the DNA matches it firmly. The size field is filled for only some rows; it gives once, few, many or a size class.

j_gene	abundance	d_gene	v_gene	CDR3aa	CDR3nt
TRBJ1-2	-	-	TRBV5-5	CASSLELYGYTF	TGTGCCAGCAGCTTGGAACTCTATGGCTACACCTTC
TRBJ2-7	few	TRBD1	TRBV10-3	CAISESGQYFPYEQYF	TGTGCCATCAGTGAGTCGGGACAGTATTTCCCCTACGAGCAGTACTTC
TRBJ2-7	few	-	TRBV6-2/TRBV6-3	CASSPVPSVSSYEQYF	TGTGCCAGCAGCCCCGTCCCGTCGGTGAGCTCCTACGAGCAGTACTTC
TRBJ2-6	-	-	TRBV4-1	CASSQGMARSGANVLTF	TGCGCCAGCAGCCAAGGTATGGCACGCTCTGGGGCCAACGTCCTGACTTTC
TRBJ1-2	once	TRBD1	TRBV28	CASSFDRGYGYTF	TGTGCCAGCAGCTTCGACAGGGGGTATGGCTACACCTTC
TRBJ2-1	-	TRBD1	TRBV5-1	CASRINPDRAKYNEQFF	TGCGCCAGCAGGATCAACCCCGACAGGGCCAAATACAATGAGCAGTTCTTC
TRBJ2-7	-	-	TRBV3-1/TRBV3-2	CASSPQGSNGYEQYF	TGTGCCAGCAGCCCTCAGGGTTCAAACGGCTACGAGCAGTACTTC
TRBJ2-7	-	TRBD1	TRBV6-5	CASSYRTGMTYEQYF	TGTGCCAGCAGTTACAGGACAGGGATGACCTACGAGCAGTACTTC
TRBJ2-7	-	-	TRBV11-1	CASKVDSTVNYEQYF	TGTGCCAGCAAGGTGGATTCGACAGTTAACTACGAGCAGTACTTC
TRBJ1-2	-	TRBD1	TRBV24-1	CATSDWTGGYGYTF	TGTGCCACCAGTGACTGGACAGGGGGCTATGGCTACACCTTC
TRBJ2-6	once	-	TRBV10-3	CAISVGSTGNSGANVLTF	TGTGCCATCAGTGTAGGCTCCACAGGGAACTCTGGGGCCAACGTCCTGACTTTC
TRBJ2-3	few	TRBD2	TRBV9	CASSEKTGTSVTDTQYF	TGTGCCAGCAGCGAGAAGACCGGGACTAGCGTCACAGATACGCAGTATTTT
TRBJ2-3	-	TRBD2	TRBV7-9	CASSSFAKKSGGTDTQYF	TGTGCCAGCAGCTCCTTCGCGAAAAAAAGCGGGGGCACAGATACGCAGTATTTT
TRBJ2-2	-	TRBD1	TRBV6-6	CASSYSTGAGELFF	TGTGCCAGCAGTTACTCGACAGGGGCCGGGGAGCTGTTTTTT
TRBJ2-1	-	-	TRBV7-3	CASSPDSHNEQFF	TGTGCCAGCAGCCCGGACAGTCACAATGAGCAGTTCTTC
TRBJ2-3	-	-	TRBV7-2	CASSLIGGGGATDTQYF	TGTGCCAGCAGCTTAATTGGGGGAGGGGGGGCAACAGATACGCAGTATTTT
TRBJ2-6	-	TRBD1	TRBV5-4	CASSRGQGDGANVLTF	TGTGCCAGCAGCCGCGGACAGGGAGACGGGGCCAACGTCCTGACTTTC
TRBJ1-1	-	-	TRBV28	CASRTQGSTEAFF	TGTGCCAGCAGAACTCAGGGGTCCACTGAAGCTTTCTTT
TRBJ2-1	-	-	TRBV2	CASIGLIAVNEQFF	TGTGCCAGCATTGGACTAATAGCGGTCAATGAGCAGTTCTTC
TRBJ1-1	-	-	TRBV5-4	CASSLGNRGQNTEAFF	TGTGCCAGCAGCTTGGGTAATAGGGGTCAGAACACTGAAGCTTTCTTT
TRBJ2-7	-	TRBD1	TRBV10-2	CASSLLGQGYEQYF	TGCGCCAGCAGCCTACTGGGACAGGGGTACGAGCAGTACTTC
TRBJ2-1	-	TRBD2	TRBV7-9	CASSSRGSGSTYNEQFF	TGTGCCAGCAGCTCCCGGGGTAGCGGGAGCACCTACAATGAGCAGTTCTTC
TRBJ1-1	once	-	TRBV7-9	CASSLAASGTEAFF	TGTGCCAGCAGCTTAGCTGCCTCGGGTACTGAAGCTTTCTTT
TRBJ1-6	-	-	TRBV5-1	CASREAIGNSPLHF	TGCGCCAGCAGGGAGGCAATCGGTAATTCACCCCTCCACTTT
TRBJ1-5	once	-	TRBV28	CASRTSSGMDQPQHF	TGTGCCAGCCGTACCTCGTCAGGAATGGATCAGCCCCAGCATTTT
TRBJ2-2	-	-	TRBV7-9	CASRGHRGELFF	TGTGCCAGCAGAGGGCACCGGGGAGAGCTGTTTTTT
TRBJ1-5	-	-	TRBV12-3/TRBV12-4	CASSPYGNQPQHF	TGTGCCAGCAGCCCCTATGGCAATCAGCCCCAGCATTTT
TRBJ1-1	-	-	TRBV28	CASSTPPRRGTEAFF	TGTGCCAGCAGTACCCCTCCCCGCCGCGGCACTGAAGCTTTCTTT
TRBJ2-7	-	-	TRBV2	CASSGEASSYEQYF	TGTGCCAGCAGTGGAGAGGCAAGCTCCTACGAGCAGTACTTC
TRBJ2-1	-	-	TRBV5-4	CASSPRVDSNEQFF	TGTGCCAGCAGCCCCCGCGTGGACTCTAATGAGCAGTTCTTC
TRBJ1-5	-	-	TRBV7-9	CASSPQGNSNQPQHF	TGTGCCAGCAGCCCCCAGGGAAATAGCAATCAGCCCCAGCATTTT
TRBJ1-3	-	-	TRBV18	CASSPPTSEPIYF	TGTGCCAGCTCACCCCCCACCTCCGAGCCAATATATTTT
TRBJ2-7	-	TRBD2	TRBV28	CASSFSGGGPYEQYF	TGTGCCAGCAGCTTTAGCGGGGGAGGGCCCTACGAGCAGTACTTC
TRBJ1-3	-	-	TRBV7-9	CASSSRAGARGNTIYF	TGTGCCAGCAGCTCGAGGGCAGGGGCCCGTGGAAACACCATATATTTT
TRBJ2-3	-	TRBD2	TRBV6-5	CASSGLAGGTDTQYF	TGTGCCAGCAGCGGATTAGCGGGAGGGACAGATACGCAGTATTTT
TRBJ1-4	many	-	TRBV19	CASSPPRTDPNEKLFF	TGTGCCAGTAGTCCTCCCCGGACAGACCCGAATGAAAAACTGTTTTTT
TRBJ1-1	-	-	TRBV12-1	CASSPGAGAFF	TGTGCCAGCAGCCCTGGGGCCGGCGCTTTCTTT
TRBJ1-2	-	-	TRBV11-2	CASSLQGYGYTF	TGTGCCAGCAGCTTACAGGGATATGGCTACACCTTC
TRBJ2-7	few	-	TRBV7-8	CASSPPATYEQYF	TGTGCCAGCAGCCCCCCCGCTACCTACGAGCAGTACTTC
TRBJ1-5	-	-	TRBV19	CASSIGGRINQPQHF	TGTGCCAGTAGTATAGGGGGGAGGATCAATCAGCCCCAGCATTTT
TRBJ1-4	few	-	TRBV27	CASSFARAEKLFF	TGTGCCAGCAGTTTTGCCAGGGCCGAAAAACTGTTTTTT
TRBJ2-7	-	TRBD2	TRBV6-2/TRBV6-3	CASSYTRGRPHEQYF	TGTGCCAGCAGTTACACGCGCGGGAGACCCCACGAGCAGTACTTC
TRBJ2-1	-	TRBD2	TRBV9	CASSQGLAGGPSYNEQFF	TGTGCCAGCAGCCAAGGACTAGCGGGAGGGCCATCCTACAATGAGCAGTTCTTC
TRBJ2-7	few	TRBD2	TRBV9	CASSPLSGSYEQYF	TGTGCCAGCAGCCCCCTTAGCGGGTCCTACGAGCAGTACTTC
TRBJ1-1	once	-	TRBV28	CASSLSPMNTEAFF	TGTGCCAGCAGTTTATCCCCCATGAACACTGAAGCTTTCTTT
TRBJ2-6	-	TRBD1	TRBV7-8	CASSVTGQSSGANVLTF	TGTGCCAGCAGCGTCACGGGACAGAGCTCTGGGGCCAACGTCCTGACTTTC
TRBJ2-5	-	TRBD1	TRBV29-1	CSVKLLRDRGQETQYF	TGCAGCGTCAAATTACTACGGGACAGGGGACAAGAGACCCAGTACTTC
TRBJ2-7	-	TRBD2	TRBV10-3	CAIRPSGEYYEQYF	TGTGCCATCAGACCTAGCGGGGAATACTACGAGCAGTACTTC
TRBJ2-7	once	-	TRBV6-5	CASSYSTDGSSYEQYF	TGTGCCAGCAGTTACTCCACAGATGGGAGCTCCTACGAGCAGTACTTC
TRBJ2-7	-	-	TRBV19	CASSIVSRGEQYF	TGTGCCAGTAGTATAGTTTCCAGGGGCGAGCAGTACTTC